The clone carrying this T cell receptor (beta chain) has only a few counts. TCRdb re-called the RT-PCR reads through MiXCR, storing one row per CDR3 protein. The profile covers roughly 790,000 distinct CDR3 sequences, with over 20% appearing a single time and roughly 10% taken by the ten largest. The data derive from a study of response to subunit inactivated influenza vaccine. There are 15 residues in the CDR3. CDR1 and CDR2 (germline): ENHRY, SYGVKD. The J segment lost 8 bases and the V segment lost 3 bases, leaving 6 bases of the junction unmatched. This TCR derives from a man in his fifties who received an inactivated influenza vaccine. The chain uses TRBV10-3 and TRBJ2-2; 10 bases map to TRBD2. Sequences were derived from PBMCs from blood, sampled 4 to 6 days after vaccination. CDR3 DNA: TGTGCCATCAGTGAACTAGCGGGGATTAATGGGGAGCTGTTTTTT. It yields the protein CAISELAGINGELFF.